This T cell receptor beta chain emerged from a study of blood T cell repertoires in COVID-19. Study at large: There were acute and convalescent COVID-19 samples, and they came from the United States, Italy and Spain. PBMCs, B-cell-depleted T cells, or T cells provided the cDNA or gDNA that made up the material.

Authors' processing steps: Estimates of nucleated cell counts were drawn from the amplification of reference gene primers. Assay used: immunoSEQ multiplex PCR; TCRdb lists only in-frame clones, some missing. The V and J calls and clone size come from that table; D and trimming were worked out from the DNA. Of about 190,000 clones in the sample, roughly 80% were seen once. The CDR3 extends over 14 amino acids. Germline V CDR1 and CDR2: ENHRY, SYGVKD. Trimming stripped 2 bases from V and 7 bases from J, with 15 bases between. The specimen sequenced was peripheral blood. This receptor was taken from a woman in her forties or fifties with acute or convalescent COVID-19. The J gene is TRBJ2-7, the V gene TRBV10-3; D is perhaps TRBD1 (6 bases). The CDR3 nucleotides read TGTGCCATCAGTGAGGAAACAGGGCCCTTGGAGCAGTACTTC. It specifies CAISEETGPLEQYF.